These 21 T cell receptor beta chains share one sample of origin, sequenced in a study of cytomegalovirus exposure and HLA in healthy donors. The PCR had 60 Vbeta and 13 Jbeta primers. The protocol was immunoSEQ multiplex PCR, while the TCRdb copy is restricted to in-frame clones and leaves out a portion. The sample gives roughly 150,000 clones, roughly 70% of which show up once; under 5.5% is in the top ten. The source material was PBMCs. The receptor source for this set is a woman aged 18-29 years in good health and CMV-seropositive.

About this clone: The junction departs from germline at one end; a sequencing error may be responsible. This chain joins TRBV29-1 and TRBJ1-2, with D possibly being TRBD1 (6 bases). The CDR3 sequence is 12 residues long. CDR1 and CDR2 from the germline V gene are SQVTM and ANQGSEA. Here the CDR3 reads CSVLRGGWFSYF. The CDR3 nucleotides read TGCAGCGTTCTACGGGGGGGCTGGTTCTCCTACTTC.

The chain joins TRBV7-2 to TRBJ2-1, with 8 bases fitting TRBD2. CDR3 length: 16 residues. With 1 base clipped from V and 2 bases from J, the junction kept 4 bases outside the gene matches. In germline, CDR1 is SGHTA, CDR2 FQGNSA. The CDR3 DNA sequence: TGTGCCAGCAGCTTAGTGGGTAGCGGGGCCTACAATGAGCAGTTCTTC. It is translated as CASSLVGSGAYNEQFF.

This rearrangement joins TRBV28 to TRBJ1-5; 10 nucleotides agree with TRBD1. V gave up 6 bases and J gave up 2 bases; unmatched junction bases: 13. The CDR3 contains 18 residues. Germline V gene sequence: CDR1 MDHEN, CDR2 SYDVKM. CDR3 DNA sequence: TGTGCCAGCAGCCATGGGGACAGGGGAGTATATGGCAATCAGCCCCAGCATTTT. Translating it yields CASSHGDRGVYGNQPQHF.

V is TRBV9 and J is TRBJ2-1; 8 bases are shared with TRBD1. The CDR3 contains 16 residues. Germline trimming cut 3 bases from V and 0 bases from J; bases unmatched to any gene: 5. Germline CDR1 is SGDLS and CDR2 is YYNGEE. The chain's CDR3 is CASSAHTGGSYNEQFF. CDR3 nucleotide sequence: TGTGCCAGCAGCGCCCATACAGGGGGCTCCTACAATGAGCAGTTCTTC. The full variable domain, its missing parts supplied by reference TRBV9 and TRBJ2-1, is DSGVTQTPKHLITATGQRVTLRCSPRSGDLSVYWYQQSLDQGLQFLIQYYNGEERAKGNILERFSAQQFPDLHSELNLSSLELGDSALYFCASSAHTGGSYNEQFFGPGTRLTVL.

This clone was observed a handful of times. The V gene is TRBV6-4, the J gene TRBJ2-5; 8 nucleotides align to TRBD2. CDR3 length: 16 amino acids. Unmatched junction bases numbered 11, after V lost 6 bases and J lost 2 bases. The germline V gene encodes CDR1 MRHNA and CDR2 SNTAGT. This CDR3 reads CASSHKLSSGQETQYF. The CDR3 DNA is TGTGCCAGCAGCCATAAGTTGTCTAGCGGGCAAGAGACCCAGTACTTC.

The V and J genes are TRBV5-4 and TRBJ1-1, with a possible D match to TRBD1 (5 bases). CDR1 is SGHNT and CDR2 is YYREEE in the germline V gene (reference sequence). CDR3 length equals 14 residues. V was cut by 3 bases and J by 3 bases, with 12 bases left in between. The CDR3 nucleotides read TGTGCCAGCAGCTCTGTACAGGCCTACACTGAAGCTTTCTTT. This encodes CASSSVQAYTEAFF. Variable domain in full (rest from reference TRBV5-4 and TRBJ1-1): ETGVTQSPTHLIKTRGQQVTLRCSSQSGHNTVSWYQQALGQGPQFIFQYYREEENGRGNFPPRFSGLQFPNYSSELNVNALELDDSALYLCASSSVQAYTEAFFGQGTRLTVV.

This chain joins TRBV5-6 and TRBJ2-3, with D maybe TRBD2 (5 bases). The CDR3 has 12 residues. V dropped 1 base and J dropped 6 bases, with 6 bases sitting between them. Germline values: CDR1 SGHDT, CDR2 YYEEEE. The DNA for the CDR3 is TGTGCCAGCAGCTTGACTAGGGATACGCAGTATTTT. The encoded protein is CASSLTRDTQYF.

This clone was seen a few times. The rearrangement joins TRBV4-1 to TRBJ1-2; a weak D match, TRBD1 (5 bases). Germline CDR1 and CDR2: MGHRA and YSYEKL. The CDR3 consists of 19 residues. V lost 3 bases, J lost 4 bases, and 27 bases lay in between. CDR3: CASSQFRRRRPRDSYGYTF. In DNA form, the CDR3 reads TGCGCCAGCAGCCAGTTTCGTCGACGCAGGCCCAGGGATAGCTATGGCTACACCTTC.

The chain combines TRBV11-2 with TRBJ2-1; 8 bases line up with TRBD2. Germline values: CDR1 SGHAT, CDR2 FQNNGV. V was clipped by 2 bases and J by 2 bases; unmatched bases: 5. This CDR3 region has 16 residues. The CDR3 protein is CASSLMRGATYNEQFF. The CDR3, as DNA: TGTGCCAGCAGCTTAATGCGGGGGGCCACCTACAATGAGCAGTTCTTC.

V is TRBV27 and J is TRBJ1-2; TRBD1 matches 7 bases. Looked up from germline, CDR1 is MNHEY and CDR2 is SMNVEV (reference sequence). This CDR3 spans 15 amino acids. V lost 5 bases and J lost 7; bases outside the gene matches: 13. CDR3 sequence (DNA): TGTGCCAGCAGTCCACTTGGCGAGGGGGCGCTTGGCTACACCTTC. Amino acid sequence: CASSPLGEGALGYTF.

The chain joins TRBV7-2 to TRBJ1-2; D is unclear. This CDR3 region has 14 residues. Trimming cost V 1 base and J 6 bases, with 12 bases left between them. From germline, CDR1 is SGHTA and CDR2 FQGNSA. CDR3 sequence reads: CASSLGPDGDGYTF. The CDR3 DNA is TGTGCCAGCAGCTTAGGACCCGACGGAGATGGCTACACCTTC.

About this clone itself: Mismatch with germline at one junction end may stem from a read error. The V call is TRBV6-1, the J call TRBJ1-2, with 7 bases aligning to TRBD1. Per germline, CDR1 MNHNS and CDR2 SASEGT. CDR3 size: 18 residues. The chain's CDR3 is CASSKANRLTGPYYGYTF. In DNA, the CDR3 is TGTGCCAGCAGTAAAGCGAATCGGCTGACAGGGCCCTACTATGGCTACACCTTC.

The chain has TRBV4-2 and TRBJ2-1; 10 bases are shared with TRBD2. This CDR3 contains 19 residues. The V gene end was trimmed by 0 bases and the J gene end by 10 bases; junction bases not matched to a gene: 18. CDR1 LGHNA and CDR2 YNFKEQ come from the germline V gene. As DNA, the CDR3 is TGTGCCAGCAGCCAAGATGGTGTAATCCGTCTAGCGGGGGTGGGGGAGCAGTTCTTC. The encoded protein is CASSQDGVIRLAGVGEQFF.

The chain links TRBV30 to TRBJ1-4, with unresolved D. Germline assignment: CDR1 GTSNPN and CDR2 SVGIG (reference sequence). The CDR3 is made up of 14 amino acids. The V gene lost 0 bases and the J gene lost 8 bases, with 13 bases spanning the gap. CDR3 sequence reads: CAWSVTAGGEKLFF. CDR3 nucleotide sequence: TGTGCCTGGAGTGTAACTGCGGGAGGGGAAAAACTGTTTTTT.

In this sample, this clone turned up a few times. CDR3 protein: CASSYGPSPNAYGYTF. CDR3 sequence (DNA): TGTGCCAGCAGTTACGGGCCCAGCCCGAACGCTTATGGCTACACCTTC. The chain links TRBV6-5 to TRBJ1-2; D gene unclear. Trimming took off 2 bases at V and 5 bases at J, with 18 bases between the two ends. Looked up from germline, CDR1 is MNHEY and CDR2 is SVGAGI. The CDR3 runs 16 residues.

The rearrangement uses TRBV5-4 and TRBJ2-7; 7 bases agree with TRBD2. The V and J ends lost 9 bases and 0 bases, in that order; junction bases with no gene match: 9. The CDR3 contains 14 residues. The germline V gene encodes CDR1 SGHNT and CDR2 YYREEE (reference sequence). CDR3 DNA sequence: TGTGCCATCACCAAAGCGGGGTTCTCCTACGAGCAGTACTTC. Its translation: CAITKAGFSYEQYF.

In its sample, this clone was seen a few times. V usage is TRBV15 and J usage is TRBJ2-7; 10 bases fit TRBD1. Germline lookup yields CDR1 LNHNV and CDR2 YYDKDF (reference sequence). The CDR3 consists of 14 residues. V shed 3 bases and J 3 bases; nucleotides not matched to a gene: 2. CDR3: CATSRDRGIYEQYF. The CDR3 DNA is TGTGCCACCAGCAGGGACAGGGGGATCTACGAGCAGTACTTC.

V and J are TRBV4-2 and TRBJ1-2; TRBD1 matches 10 bases. Trimming took 3 bases from V and 3 from J; bases not matched to a gene: 4. The length of the CDR3 is 15 residues. The germline gives CDR1 LGHNA, CDR2 YNFKEQ. In nucleotides, the CDR3 is TGTGCCAGCAGCCAGGGGACAGGGGTGGACTATGGCTACACCTTC. Translated, it gives CASSQGTGVDYGYTF.

The chain recombines TRBV6-1 with TRBJ1-2, with D hard to call. Trimming removed 3 bases from V and 8 bases from J, with 16 bases in between. This CDR3 has 14 residues. Germline loops: CDR1 MNHNS, CDR2 SASEGT. The CDR3 is CASSEMAGKGGYTF. DNA of the CDR3: TGTGCCAGCAGTGAGATGGCGGGTAAAGGAGGCTACACCTTC.

This CDR3 reads CASSPPSSYEQYF. The CDR3 nucleotides read TGTGCCAGCAGTCCCCCTAGCTCCTACGAGCAGTACTTC. The chain is built from TRBV27 and TRBJ2-5; D gene ambiguous. The J call is doubtful: the DNA matches TRBJ2-7 better. Germline CDR1 is MNHEY and CDR2 is SMNVEV (reference sequence). There are 13 residues in the CDR3.

Only a few counts were recorded for this clone. The J gene is TRBJ1-3, the V gene TRBV5-6; D not resolved. The ends were cut back, 0 bases at V and 1 base at J, with 8 bases in the middle. The CDR3 is made up of 15 amino acids. Germline assignment: CDR1 SGHDT and CDR2 YYEEEE. As DNA, the CDR3 is TGTGCCAGCAGCTTGGACGGGTATTCTGGAAACACCATATATTTT. It encodes CASSLDGYSGNTIYF.